These 29 T cell receptor beta chains share one sample of origin, sequenced in a study of blood T cell repertoires in COVID-19. Only in-frame clones appear in the TCRdb table, and some are missing; sequencing was by immunoSEQ multiplex PCR. The sample contains about 200,000 clones, 80% of which appear only once. Sequencing used peripheral blood. The receptors derive from a human donor in a cohort sampled during active COVID-19.

The V and J genes are TRBV6-5 and TRBJ1-1, with D perhaps TRBD1 (6 bases). V lost 5 bases and J 0 bases, leaving 10 bases between the germline ends. CDR3 size: 14 residues. Per germline, CDR1 MNHEY and CDR2 SVGAGI. CDR3 nucleotides: TGTGCCAGCAGTAATACAGGGCTGAACACTGAAGCTTTCTTT. This translates into CASSNTGLNTEAFF.

The V gene is TRBV7-2, the J gene TRBJ2-7; TRBD1 matches at 9 bases. The V and J ends lost 6 bases and 3 bases, in that order; junction bases with no gene match: 3. Germline V gene data show CDR1 as SGHTA and CDR2 as FQGNSA. The CDR3 loop spans 13 amino acids. CDR3 protein: CASSRDRDYEQYF. DNA for the CDR3: TGTGCCAGCAGTCGGGACAGGGACTACGAGCAGTACTTC.

This clone was seen a single time. The chain joins TRBV7-9 to TRBJ1-5; possibly TRBD1 for D (6 bases). Germline assignment: CDR1 SEHNR and CDR2 FQNEAQ (reference sequence). Trimming cost V 1 base and J 4 bases, with 14 bases left between them. This CDR3 contains 16 residues. CDR3 residues: CASSLGRGADNQPQHF. The CDR3 DNA sequence: TGTGCCAGCAGCTTAGGTCGGGGGGCGGATAATCAGCCCCAGCATTTT.

This chain links TRBV13 with TRBJ2-7; possible D gene TRBD2, 6 bases. Trimming cost V 6 bases and J 0 bases, with 12 bases left between them. The CDR3 is 14 amino acids. Germline V CDR1 and CDR2: PRHDT, FYEKMQ (reference sequence). CDR3 amino acids: CASRLSGSSYEQYF. The DNA for the CDR3 is TGTGCCAGCAGGTTATCCGGGAGCTCCTACGAGCAGTACTTC. The full variable domain, its missing parts supplied by reference TRBV13 and TRBJ2-7, is AAGVIQSPRHLIKEKRETATLKCYPIPRHDTVYWYQQGPGQDPQFLISFYEKMQSDKGSIPDRFSAQQFSDYHSELNMSSLELGDSALYFCASRLSGSSYEQYFGPGTRLTVT.

The genes are TRBV3-1 (or the pseudogene TRBV3-2) and TRBJ2-5; D is possibly TRBD2 (6 bases). V was trimmed by 0 bases and J by 4 bases, leaving 15 bases between them. The CDR3 consists of 16 residues. From germline, CDR1 is LGHDT and CDR2 YNNKEL (reference sequence). CDR3 loop: CASSQDWGEKGETQYF. Written as DNA, the CDR3 is TGTGCCAGCAGCCAAGATTGGGGGGAGAAGGGAGAGACCCAGTACTTC.

This chain connects TRBV11-2 to TRBJ2-7; no reliable D call. Trimming removed 3 bases at V and 3 bases at J, with 6 bases between. The length of the CDR3 is 12 residues. From germline, CDR1 is SGHAT and CDR2 FQNNGV. CDR3 coding DNA: TGTGCCAGCAGCTTGGAGAGCTACGAGCAGTACTTC. Its protein is CASSLESYEQYF.

The gene calls are TRBV6-2 or TRBV6-3 and TRBJ1-2; 7 positions match TRBD1. CDR3 length: 14 residues. Germline CDR1 reads MNHEY; CDR2 reads SVGEGT. V shed 5 bases and J 4 bases; nucleotides not matched to a gene: 7. CDR3 sequence reads: CASSRQGRGYGYTF. The CDR3 DNA follows: TGTGCCAGCAGTCGACAGGGTAGAGGCTATGGCTACACCTTC.

This clone was seen a few times. The chain is built from TRBV10-3 and TRBJ1-2; no clear D gene. The CDR3 spans 13 residues. V lost 3 bases, J lost 7 bases, and 12 bases lay in between. CDR1 and CDR2 from the germline V gene are ENHRY and SYGVKD. The CDR3 region has the DNA TGTGCCATCAGTGATTTGAAGCGGACTGGCTACACCTTC. Translation: CAISDLKRTGYTF.

Concerning this clone: The sample holds other DNA sequences that translate to the same CDR3. The chain links TRBV5-4 to TRBJ1-5; D is unresolved. The CDR3 is 12 amino acids. CDR1 is SGHNT and CDR2 is YYREEE in the germline V gene (reference sequence). Trimming stripped 4 bases from V and 3 bases from J, with 5 bases between. The CDR3 sequence: CASSRDNQPQHF. The CDR3 region has the DNA TGTGCCAGCAGCCGGGACAATCAGCCCCAGCATTTT.

The gene calls are TRBV6-5 and TRBJ2-7, with 7 bases identical to TRBD2. The CDR3 length is 14 residues. Germline CDR1 and CDR2: MNHEY and SVGAGI. The junction had 3 bases not matched to a gene; V was cut back by 0 bases and J by 4 bases. The CDR3 DNA follows: TGTGCCAGCAGTTACTCGGGGAGGGATTACGAGCAGTACTTC. Translated, it gives CASSYSGRDYEQYF.

The chain links TRBV10-3 to TRBJ2-3; TRBD1 agrees at 9 bases. CDR3 size: 18 residues. The germline V gene encodes CDR1 ENHRY and CDR2 SYGVKD. Unmatched junction bases numbered 9, after V lost 0 bases and J lost 2 bases. CDR3 amino acids: CAISESAGTGINTDTQYF. The CDR3 DNA reads as TGTGCCATCAGTGAGTCGGCCGGGACAGGGATCAACACAGATACGCAGTATTTT.

The chain joins TRBV6-6 to TRBJ2-1; D gene unclear. CDR1 is MNHNY and CDR2 is SVGAGI in the germline V gene (reference sequence). This CDR3 comprises 11 residues. V shed 0 bases and J shed 13 bases, with 7 bases lying between them. Here the CDR3 DNA reads TGTGCCAGCAGTTACTCTCGGGTCCAGTTCTTC. Its protein is CASSYSRVQFF.

The V gene is TRBV7-3, the J gene TRBJ2-5; D is ambiguous. Trimming left V 5 bases short and J 1 base short, with 8 bases between. The CDR3 runs to 13 residues. Germline loops: CDR1 SGHTA, CDR2 FQGTGA. The CDR3 loop is CASSPRIQETQYF. Here the CDR3 DNA reads TGTGCCAGCAGCCCTAGAATCCAAGAGACCCAGTACTTC.

The V call is TRBV11-3, the J call TRBJ2-7, with 10 bases lining up with TRBD1. After removal of 2 bases from V and 2 bases from J, the junction contained 3 bases not matched to a gene. Germline CDR1 SGHNT, CDR2 YENEEA. The CDR3 has 15 amino acids. Here the CDR3 DNA reads TGTGCCAGCAGCTTATCGACAGGGGGCCCCTACGAGCAGTACTTC. Protein sequence: CASSLSTGGPYEQYF.

This chain connects TRBV7-9 to TRBJ2-5; D perhaps matches TRBD1 (6 bases). CDR1 and CDR2 from the germline V gene are SEHNR and FQNEAQ (reference sequence). V gave up 4 bases and J gave up 1 base, with 10 bases separating them. The CDR3 has 14 residues. In nucleotides, the CDR3 is TGTGCCAGCAGCTCAGGACAGTTCCAAGAGACCCAGTACTTC. Translated: CASSSGQFQETQYF.

This chain uses TRBV27 with TRBJ2-7; 10 positions agree with TRBD1. Trimming took 5 bases from V and 4 from J; bases not matched to a gene: 11. Germline CDR1 MNHEY, CDR2 SMNVEV (reference sequence). This CDR3 is built from 16 residues. The CDR3 region has the DNA TGTGCCAGCAGTCCCCGAGGACAGGGGGATTTATACGAGCAGTACTTC. This codes for CASSPRGQGDLYEQYF.

The CDR3 region has the DNA TGTGCCAGCAGCTTAAGTTGGGACTTAACCTACGAGCAGTACTTC. The encoded protein is CASSLSWDLTYEQYF. This rearrangement joins TRBV7-2 to TRBJ2-7; D perhaps matches TRBD2 (6 bases). CDR1 and CDR2 from the germline V gene are SGHTA and FQGNSA. V was pared by 2 bases and J by 2 bases, with 13 bases between. This CDR3 has 15 residues. Based on the CDR3 plus reference TRBV7-2 and TRBJ2-7, the full variable domain is GAGVSQSPSNKVTEKGKDVELRCDPISGHTALYWYRQSLGQGLEFLIYFQGNSAPDKSGLPSDRFSAERTGGSVSTLTIQRTQQEDSAVYLCASSLSWDLTYEQYFGPGTRLTVT.

This rearrangement joins TRBV6-1 to TRBJ2-7, with TRBD2 as a possible D gene (5 bases). The CDR3 has 14 amino acids. Deletions cut 2 bases from V and 2 bases from J, with 10 bases between. CDR1 is MNHNS and CDR2 is SASEGT in the germline V gene. The CDR3 DNA sequence: TGTGCCAGCAGTGAATCTCTGAGGGCCTACGAGCAGTACTTC. Its translation is CASSESLRAYEQYF.

The CDR3 protein is CASTGYYSNQPQHF. CDR3 sequence (DNA): TGTGCCAGTACCGGATACTATAGCAATCAGCCCCAGCATTTT. J is TRBJ1-5 and V is TRBV19; D uncertain. V was shortened by 7 bases and J by 0 bases, with 10 bases between the two germline ends. Germline CDR1 LNHDA, CDR2 SQIVND (reference sequence). The CDR3 is 14 residues long.

This clone has a single count. The V and J genes are TRBV27 and TRBJ2-1; 8 bases line up with TRBD2. The CDR3 spans 16 residues. V lost 1 base to trimming and J lost 5 bases; unmatched junction nucleotides: 7. In germline, CDR1 is MNHEY, CDR2 SMNVEV (reference sequence). CDR3 sequence (DNA): TGTGCCAGCAGTTTATATCCGGGAGGGGGAAACAATGAGCAGTTCTTC. This translates into CASSLYPGGGNNEQFF.

This clone has just a few counts. The chain has TRBV5-4 and TRBJ2-7; TRBD2 matches at 11 bases. CDR3 length equals 11 residues. Germline V gene lookup returns CDR1 SGHNT and CDR2 YYREEE (reference sequence). The CDR3 region is CPLAGGYEQYF. The CDR3 DNA is TGTCCGCTAGCGGGAGGCTACGAGCAGTACTTC.

The rearrangement joins TRBV18 to TRBJ2-7, with 12 bases aligning to TRBD1. The germline gives CDR1 KGHSH, CDR2 LQKENI. V trimming: 2 bases; J trimming: 6 bases; junction bases outside the gene matches: 8. The CDR3 extends over 16 amino acids. The chain's CDR3 is CASSPRDRGPGLEQYF. The CDR3 coding sequence is TGTGCCAGCTCACCAAGGGACAGGGGGCCCGGGCTCGAGCAGTACTTC. Variable domain in full (rest from reference TRBV18 and TRBJ2-7): NAGVMQNPRHLVRRRGQEARLRCSPMKGHSHVYWYRQLPEEGLKFMVYLQKENIIDESGMPKERFSAEFPKEGPSILRIQQVVRGDSAAYFCASSPRDRGPGLEQYFGPGTRLTVT.

V gene TRBV18 combines with J gene TRBJ1-1; 8 nucleotides match TRBD1. The CDR3 has 16 residues. J gave up 1 base and V 5 bases, and 9 bases lay outside the gene matches. In germline, CDR1 is KGHSH, CDR2 LQKENI. Written as DNA, the CDR3 is TGTGCCAGCTCAGTTGGGGTAGGGACAGGGAACACTGAAGCTTTCTTT. Its protein product is CASSVGVGTGNTEAFF.

The chain joins TRBV18 to TRBJ1-1; D is perhaps TRBD1 (5 bases). Germline V lookup: CDR1 KGHSH, CDR2 LQKENI. Trimming shortened V by 3 bases and J by 4 bases, and 15 bases separated the two germline ends. CDR3 length equals 15 residues. CDR3 bases: TGTGCCAGCTCACCCCTAGCGGGGGGTGGCACTGAAGCTTTCTTT. It codes for CASSPLAGGGTEAFF.

V gene TRBV2 combines with J gene TRBJ1-1; 8 bases are a match to TRBD1. CDR1 is SNHLY, CDR2 FYNNEI, per germline. The length of the CDR3 is 13 residues. V was pared by 6 bases and J by 1 base, with 1 base of the junction left unmatched. CDR3 residues: CASRGQGNTEAFF. CDR3 sequence (DNA): TGTGCCAGCAGAGGACAGGGGAACACTGAAGCTTTCTTT.

The chain employs TRBV5-6 and TRBJ1-5, with no clear D. Deletions cut 1 base from V and 5 bases from J, with 7 bases between. This CDR3 is built from 13 residues. Germline V CDR1 and CDR2: SGHDT, YYEEEE. The chain's CDR3 is CASSLFSDQPQHF. The CDR3 DNA sequence: TGTGCCAGCAGCTTGTTTTCGGATCAGCCCCAGCATTTT.

The chain carries TRBV10-3 and TRBJ1-1, with TRBD1 matching 8 bases. Germline V gene sequence: CDR1 ENHRY, CDR2 SYGVKD. The CDR3 runs 17 residues. Trimming removed 7 bases from V and 1 base from J; junction bases left unmatched: 14. CDR3 nucleotides: TGTGCCATCAATGGACAGGGATCAGGTAGTAGGAACACTGAAGCTTTCTTT. Protein product: CAINGQGSGSRNTEAFF.

Details on this clone: This specimen includes other DNA sequences encoding the same CDR3. The chain has TRBV18 and TRBJ1-5; no clear D. The V end lost 2 bases, the J end lost 5 bases, and 4 bases lay between the germline ends. The CDR3 has 12 residues. From germline, CDR1 is KGHSH and CDR2 LQKENI. As DNA, the CDR3 is TGTGCCAGCTCACCAGCAGATCAGCCCCAGCATTTT. This gives the protein CASSPADQPQHF.

The chain has TRBV28 and TRBJ2-1; 12 nucleotides agree with TRBD2. The CDR3 has 17 residues. The junction had 10 bases not matched to a gene; V was cut back by 2 bases and J by 8 bases. Per the germline V gene, CDR1 is MDHEN and CDR2 is SYDVKM. The CDR3 sequence is CASSLRGGASGRDEQFF. As DNA, the CDR3 is TGTGCCAGCAGTTTACGGGGTGGAGCTAGCGGGAGGGATGAGCAGTTCTTC.